Listed here are 6 T cell receptor beta chains from one sample, sequenced in a study of identical twins. TCRdb itself ran the 5' RACE reads through MiXCR, one entry per CDR3 protein. The profile covers about 280,000 distinct CDR3 sequences, with about 8% appearing a single time and approximately 2% taken by the ten largest. These data were also filed under a second study, of yellow fever vaccine responses in identical twins.

What was sequenced was memory (CD45RO+) T cells sorted from blood. These receptors all come from a woman under 30 in good health.

There are a few counts of this clonotype. The chain combines TRBV24-1 with TRBJ2-5; D perhaps matches TRBD2 (7 bases). The V gene's germline CDR1 is KGHDR and CDR2 SFDVKD. The V end was cut by 3 bases, the J end by 8 bases, with 18 bases between. The CDR3 length is 15 residues. The CDR3 DNA is TGTGCCACCAGTGATCCGGGGGGCGGCAGGGCCACCCAGTACTTC. Protein sequence: CATSDPGGGRATQYF.

This clonotype showed up many times. The chain carries TRBV7-9 and TRBJ1-4; D uncertain. The CDR3 covers 13 residues. The germline V gene encodes CDR1 SEHNR and CDR2 FQNEAQ (reference sequence). Trimming pared 1 base from V and 11 bases from J, leaving 11 bases between. The CDR3 region has the DNA TGTGCCAGCAGCTTAGAACGACAAGGGAAACTGTTTTTT. Protein product: CASSLERQGKLFF.

J is TRBJ2-1 and V is TRBV7-3; a weak D match, TRBD1 (6 bases). The germline CDR1 and CDR2 sequences are SGHTA and FQGTGA. The CDR3 totals 15 residues. The ends were cut back, 0 bases at V and 3 bases at J, with 9 bases in the middle. CDR3 amino acids: CASSLTRGDYNEQFF. The CDR3 region has the DNA TGTGCCAGCAGCTTAACCAGGGGTGACTACAATGAGCAGTTCTTC. Based on the CDR3 plus reference TRBV7-3 and TRBJ2-1, the full variable domain is GAGVSQTPSNKVTEKGKYVELRCDPISGHTALYWYRQSLGQGPEFLIYFQGTGAADDSGLPNDRFFAVRPEGSVSTLKIQRTERGDSAVYLCASSLTRGDYNEQFFGPGTRLTVL.

With regard to this clonotype: At one boundary the junction diverges from the germline segment, which might be a read error. This chain links TRBV6-1 with TRBJ1-1; D is uncertain. Germline V gene data show CDR1 as MNHNS and CDR2 as SASEGT. The length of the CDR3 is 14 residues. This chain's CDR3 is CASRVDGLNTEAFF. As DNA, the CDR3 is TGTGCCAGCAGAGTGGACGGCCTGAACACCGAAGCTTTCTTT.

This clonotype was observed many times. The rearrangement links TRBV7-6 to TRBJ1-1; 7 bases match TRBD1. J gave up 0 bases and V 0 bases, and 7 bases lay outside the gene matches. Germline V CDR1 and CDR2: SGHVS, FNYEAQ. This CDR3 is 17 amino acids long. The CDR3 is CASSLADRVGLNTEAFF. CDR3 in DNA: TGTGCCAGCAGCTTAGCCGACAGGGTGGGTTTGAACACTGAAGCTTTCTTT.

This clonotype was picked up a small number of times. The chain carries TRBV28 and TRBJ2-3, with D perhaps TRBD1 (6 bases). Germline V gives CDR1 MDHEN, CDR2 SYDVKM. The V gene lost 6 bases and the J gene lost 5 bases, with 12 bases spanning the gap. CDR3 length: 13 residues. In nucleotides, the CDR3 is TGTGCCAGCAGCCAAGGGGGACAAGATACGCAGTATTTT. This codes for CASSQGGQDTQYF.